The source of this T cell receptor (beta chain) is a study of blood T cell repertoires in COVID-19 (TCRdb year 2020). With respect to the entire study: Samples from collaborators originated in the United States, Italy and Spain and spanned both the acute and convalescent phases of COVID-19. Where HLA class I and class II types were available, the types were taken from metadata supplied by the sample provider, not from assay-based typing. Nearly every sample came with metadata listing a de-identified subject ID, COVID-19 status, age in years and sex. The material from the prospective study consisted of cDNA or gDNA derived from T cells, B-cell-depleted T cells, or PBMCs. Samples came from the ongoing ImmuneRACE study (first 160 participants) plus 1,254 subjects from 6 global collaborators. The repertoires were made available in a free public database intended to serve as a resource for research on the immune response to SARS-CoV-2. The dataset comprised deeply sampled blood TCRbeta repertoires from subjects exposed to, actively infected with, or recovered from COVID-19. General findings and caveats noted by the study authors: The quantity of clinical and demographic metadata differed by source and by participant and was supplied without curation.

Comments on this clone: No cognate antigen has been identified for it. It has no much larger one-base neighbor in the sample; base qualities were not kept.

The immunoSEQ Assay, a bias-controlled multiplex PCR, was used to amplify TCRbeta CDR3 regions from genomic DNA. On the study's bioinformatics: Nucleated cell counts per sample were estimated from amplification of reference gene primers within the assay. Sequence reads were collapsed and filtered to measure the absolute abundance of every unique TCRbeta CDR3 rearrangement. Productive Simpson clonality was computed per sample as the square root of Simpson's diversity index over productive rearrangements. TCRdb obtained this table from immuneACCESS and retained in-frame rearrangements with V and J assigned. These tables miss some clones; where compared with another copy, unresolved V genes account for less than half of the shortfall, and the remainder is unexplained. The DNA gave D and trimming, while V, J and clone size come from that table. The sample table holds about 180,000 clones, of which 84% were seen once. 6% to 8.5% of the sample is held by the ten biggest clonotypes.

The collaborating institutions used their own protocols to collect whole blood in K2EDTA tubes. For TCRbeta analysis, collaborators shipped samples as frozen whole blood, isolated PBMCs, or DNA extracted from either of those sample types. The CDR3 contains 14 residues, cysteine and phenylalanine counted. The CDR3 DNA has 42 bases and is translated from base 1. The CDR1 and CDR2 encoded by the germline V gene are MNHEY and SVGAGI. Germline trimming amounts to 5 bases on V and 10 bases on J, with 6 as the count of junction bases outside the gene matches. The sequence came from a human donor in a cohort sampled during active COVID-19. The rearrangement combines TRBV6-5 with TRBJ1-6, with TRBD1 identical over 9 junction bases. The specimen was peripheral blood. CDR3 sequence: CASSKGQGTSPLHF. The DNA is as follows: TGTGCCAGCAGTAAGGGACAGGGCACCTCACCCCTCCACTTT.